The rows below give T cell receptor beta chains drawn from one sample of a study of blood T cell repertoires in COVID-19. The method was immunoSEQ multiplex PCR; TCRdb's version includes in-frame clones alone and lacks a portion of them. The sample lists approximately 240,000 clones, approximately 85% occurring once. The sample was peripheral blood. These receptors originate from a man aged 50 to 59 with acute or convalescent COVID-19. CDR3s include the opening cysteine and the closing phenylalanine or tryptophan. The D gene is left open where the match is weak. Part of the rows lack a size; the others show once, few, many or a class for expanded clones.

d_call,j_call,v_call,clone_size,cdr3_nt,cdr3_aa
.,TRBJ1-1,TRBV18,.,TGTGCCAGCTCACAGGGCCGGGAGGGAGCTTTCTTT,CASSQGREGAFF
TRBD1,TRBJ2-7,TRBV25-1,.,TGTGCCAGCAGTGCCCGACAGGGGAGTTCCTACGAGCAGTACTTC,CASSARQGSSYEQYF
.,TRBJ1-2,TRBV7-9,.,TGTGCCAGCAGCTGGGGGGACAACTATGGCTACACCTTC,CASSWGDNYGYTF
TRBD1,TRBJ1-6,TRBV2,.,TGTGCCAGCAGCCGGGACAGCAATTCACCCCTCCACTTT,CASSRDSNSPLHF
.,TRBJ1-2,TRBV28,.,TGTGCCAGCAGCCGACGGGTCTATGGCTACACCTTC,CASSRRVYGYTF
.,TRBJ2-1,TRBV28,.,TGTGCCAGCAGTTTTAAACAGTATGAGCAGTTCTTC,CASSFKQYEQFF
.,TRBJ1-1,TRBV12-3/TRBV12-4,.,TGTGCCAGTAATACAGGGAACACTGAAGCTTTCTTT,CASNTGNTEAFF
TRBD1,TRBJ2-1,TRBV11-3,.,TGTGCCAGCAGCTCGACAGGGGGCTCCTGCAATGAGCAGTTCTTC,CASSSTGGSCNEQFF
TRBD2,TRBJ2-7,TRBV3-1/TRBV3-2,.,TGTGCCAGCAGCCAAAATGGGGGAGGGAACGAGCAGTACTTC,CASSQNGGGNEQYF
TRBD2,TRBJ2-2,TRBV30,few,TGTGCCTCTGGGACTAGCGGCCCCGGGGAGCTGTTTTTT,CASGTSGPGELFF
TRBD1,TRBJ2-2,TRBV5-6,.,TGTGCCAGCAGCAAAGGACAGGGATCACGAACCGGGGAGCTGTTTTTT,CASSKGQGSRTGELFF
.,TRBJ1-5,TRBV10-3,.,TGTGCCATCAGTCCTGGGGGGGCGGACAATCAGCCCCAGCATTTT,CAISPGGADNQPQHF
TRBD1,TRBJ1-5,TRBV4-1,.,TGCGCCAGCAGCCGGGACAGTAATCAGCCCCAGCATTTT,CASSRDSNQPQHF
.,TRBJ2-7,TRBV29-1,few,TGCAGCGTTGTCTCATGGGCCAAATCGACCTACGAGCAGTACTTC,CSVVSWAKSTYEQYF
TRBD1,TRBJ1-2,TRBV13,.,TGTGCCAGCAGCTCGGACAGGGGGCTACGCTATGGCTACACCTTC,CASSSDRGLRYGYTF
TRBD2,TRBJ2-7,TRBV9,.,TGTGCCAGCAGCGGGAGCGGGAGCGACGACGAGCAGTACTTC,CASSGSGSDDEQYF
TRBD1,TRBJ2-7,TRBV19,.,TGTGCCAGTAGTATCAGGGACAGGGGGTCATCCTACGAGCAGTACTTC,CASSIRDRGSSYEQYF
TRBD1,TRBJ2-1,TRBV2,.,TGTGCCAGCAGTCTCCGGGACAGTCACAATGAGCAGTTCTTC,CASSLRDSHNEQFF
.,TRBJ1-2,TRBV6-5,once,TGTGCCAGCAGCCTCGACAAGTATGGCTACACCTTC,CASSLDKYGYTF
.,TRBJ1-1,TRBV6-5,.,TGTGCCAGCCGCCTAGCACTGAACACTGAAGCTTTCTTT,CASRLALNTEAFF
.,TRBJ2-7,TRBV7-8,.,TGTGCCAGCAGCTCGCCAGGGGGGTACGAGCAGTACTTC,CASSSPGGYEQYF
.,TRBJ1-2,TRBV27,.,TGTGCCAGCAGTTTCAACGGCGGCGAAAACCGCTACACCTTC,CASSFNGGENRYTF
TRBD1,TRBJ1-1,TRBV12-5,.,TGTGCTAGTGGCCCGGACAGGGTAACTGTTGAAGCTTTCTTT,CASGPDRVTVEAFF
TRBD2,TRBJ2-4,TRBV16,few,TGTGCCAGCAGCCTCCATCGGACTAGCCACATTCAGTACTTC,CASSLHRTSHIQYF
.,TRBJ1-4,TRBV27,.,TGTGCCAGCAGCAAGGTCAGGGAAAAACTGTTTTTT,CASSKVREKLFF
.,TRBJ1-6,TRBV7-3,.,TGTGCCAGCAGCTACACACATAATTCACCCCTCCACTTT,CASSYTHNSPLHF
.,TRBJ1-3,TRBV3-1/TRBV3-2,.,TGTGCCAGCAGCCTCAGAGGGGGGGGCTCTGGAAACACCATATATTTT,CASSLRGGGSGNTIYF
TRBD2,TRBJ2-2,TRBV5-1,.,TGCGCCAGCAGCCGCACTAGCGCAAACGGGGAGCTGTTTTTT,CASSRTSANGELFF
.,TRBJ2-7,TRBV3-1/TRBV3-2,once,TGTGCCAGCAGCCGGTCCCAAGGACTCTACGAGCAGTACTTC,CASSRSQGLYEQYF
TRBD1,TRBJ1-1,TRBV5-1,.,TGCGCCAGCAGCTTGGGGACAGGGCCCTTCCTAGAAGCTTTCTTT,CASSLGTGPFLEAFF
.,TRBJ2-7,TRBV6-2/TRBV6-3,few,TGTGCCAGCAGTTATAGTCTTTTCCGGGACAACAGCTCCTACGAGCAGTACTTC,CASSYSLFRDNSSYEQYF
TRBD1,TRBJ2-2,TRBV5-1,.,TGCGCCAGTTCCCTCCTGGGACAGGGTGACACCGGGGAGCTGTTTTTT,CASSLLGQGDTGELFF
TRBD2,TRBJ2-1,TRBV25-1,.,TGTGCCAGCAGTGAATCGGGGGGATTGGCCTACAATGAGCAGTTCTTC,CASSESGGLAYNEQFF
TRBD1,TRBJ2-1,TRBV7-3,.,TGTGCCAGCAGCCTGACAGGGGGCCGGGGTAATGAGCAGTTCTTC,CASSLTGGRGNEQFF
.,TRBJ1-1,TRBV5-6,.,TGTGCCAGCAGCTTGGCGGGGGGGTACACTGAAGCTTTCTTT,CASSLAGGYTEAFF
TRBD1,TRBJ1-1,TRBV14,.,TGTGCCAGCAGCTCCTACAGGGGAACTGAAGCTTTCTTT,CASSSYRGTEAFF
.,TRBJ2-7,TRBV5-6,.,TGTGCCAGCAGTGCGGGGCTTTCCTACGAGCAGTACTTC,CASSAGLSYEQYF
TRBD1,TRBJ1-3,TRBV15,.,TGTGCCACCAGCAGAGGGGGGGACAGCTCTGGAAACACCATATATTTT,CATSRGGDSSGNTIYF
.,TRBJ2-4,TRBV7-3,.,TGTGCCAGCAGCTCTCGACAAGGCATTCAGTACTTC,CASSSRQGIQYF
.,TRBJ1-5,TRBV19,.,TGTGCCAGTATGCGACAGGACAATCAGCCCCAGCATTTT,CASMRQDNQPQHF
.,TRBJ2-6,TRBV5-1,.,TGCGCCAGCAGCCCGGTAAGGAGGGTGGGGGCCAACGTCCTGACTTTC,CASSPVRRVGANVLTF
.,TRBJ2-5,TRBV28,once,TGTGCCAGCAGCCCCGGAGGACTACAGAAAGAGACCCAGTACTTC,CASSPGGLQKETQYF
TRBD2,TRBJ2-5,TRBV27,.,TGTGCCAGCAGTTCCTGGGGACGGGGGGGACAAGAGACCCAGTACTTC,CASSSWGRGGQETQYF
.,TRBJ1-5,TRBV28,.,TGTGCCAGCACAGGGGCTTCGATGCAGCCCCAGCATTTT,CASTGASMQPQHF
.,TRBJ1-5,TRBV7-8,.,TGTGCCAGCAGCCCCCGGACTTCAAATCAGCCCCAGCATTTT,CASSPRTSNQPQHF
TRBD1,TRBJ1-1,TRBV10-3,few,TGTGCCATCAGTGACCGGGACAGGGGCACTGAAGCTTTCTTT,CAISDRDRGTEAFF
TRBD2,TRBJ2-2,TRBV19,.,TGTGCCAGTAATGATCCGGGACTAGAGTTGTTTTTT,CASNDPGLELFF
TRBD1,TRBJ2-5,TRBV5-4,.,TGTGCCAGCGGGAAAGGACAGGTACAGCAAGAGACCCAGTACTTC,CASGKGQVQQETQYF
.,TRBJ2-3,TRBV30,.,TGTGCCTGGAATCTAGGAGTTTCACTGAGCACAGATACGCAGTATTTT,CAWNLGVSLSTDTQYF
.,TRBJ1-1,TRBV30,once,TGTGCCTGGAAAGGGGTTTCTGAAGCTTTCTTT,CAWKGVSEAFF
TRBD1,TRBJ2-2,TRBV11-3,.,TGTGCCAGCAGCTTAGATAAGACAGGGTTGATACTCGCGAACACCGGGGAGCTGTTTTTT,CASSLDKTGLILANTGELFF
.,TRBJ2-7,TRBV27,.,TGTGCCACCTATGACATAAATTCCTACGAGCAGTACTTC,CATYDINSYEQYF
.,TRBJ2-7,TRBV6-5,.,TGTGCCAGCAGGGACGGACAGATCTACGAGCAGTACTTC,CASRDGQIYEQYF
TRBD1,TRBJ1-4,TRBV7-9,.,TGTGCCAGCAGCCGACGGCCGGGACAGGGGAATGAAAAACTGTTTTTT,CASSRRPGQGNEKLFF
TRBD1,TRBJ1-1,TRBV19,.,TGTGCCAGTAGCCAGGCAGGGGGCCCGTACACTGAAGCTTTCTTT,CASSQAGGPYTEAFF
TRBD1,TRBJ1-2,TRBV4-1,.,TGCGCCAGCAGCCCAACAGGGGGAGCTAACTATGGCTACACCTTC,CASSPTGGANYGYTF
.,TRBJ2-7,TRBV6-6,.,TGTGCCAGCAGTTACCCGGCAGGGGTCTCCTACGAGCAGTACTTC,CASSYPAGVSYEQYF
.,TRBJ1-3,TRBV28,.,TGTGCCAGCAGTCCCCGACAGGCAAGGCCTACTGGAAACACCATATATTTT,CASSPRQARPTGNTIYF
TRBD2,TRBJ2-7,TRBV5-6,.,TGTGCCAGCAGCTTGAGCGGGGTCCCCTCCTACGAGCAGTACTTC,CASSLSGVPSYEQYF
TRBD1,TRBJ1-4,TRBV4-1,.,TGCGCCAGCAGCCCTCGGGCAGGGGGCCGGGGGAATGAAAAACTGTTTTTT,CASSPRAGGRGNEKLFF